This T cell receptor beta chain originates from a study of CD8 T cells in ankylosing spondylitis. Quantitative 5'-RACE was performed with molecular barcodes, and it yielded the TCR beta libraries. TCRdb re-called the 5' RACE reads through MiXCR, storing one row per CDR3 protein. The sample gives 700,000 to 850,000 distinct CDR3 sequences, around 11% of which show up once; approximately 0.5% is in the top ten. A note on this clonotype: Its specificity is unknown.

The ends were cut back, 2 bases at V and 5 bases at J, with 15 bases in the middle. CDR1 is SQVTM, CDR2 ANQGSEA, per germline. This CDR3 has 14 residues. Whole-study findings and limits: Blood from ankylosing spondylitis patients appeared to carry a characteristic roughly 8-variant TCR beta motif. Clones linked to disease, bearing a CD8+ phenotype, were relatively rare in peripheral blood.

The sample consisted of blood, either unsorted or a sorted T cell fraction (not recorded which). The V and J genes are TRBV29-1 and TRBJ1-2; no clear D gene. This clonotype originated in a male donor with ankylosing spondylitis. The CDR3 bases are TGCAGCGTTGAAAAACGCAGCGAAGGTTATGGCTACACCTTC. Residues: CSVEKRSEGYGYTF.